This T cell receptor beta chain comes out of a study of blood T cell repertoires in COVID-19. Background on the study: Sites in the United States, Italy and Spain provided acute and convalescent COVID-19 samples.

Generated by immunoSEQ multiplex PCR, the TCRdb table keeps only in-frame clones and is missing some. The repertoire has some 160,000 clones, around 80% of them found once; the top ten carry roughly 20%. Germline V CDR1 and CDR2: DFQATT, SNEGSKA (reference sequence). Trimming cost V 3 bases and J 6 bases; bases outside gene matches: 10. The CDR3 length is 15 residues. This TCR derives from a woman aged 70-85 years in a cohort exposed to, infected with or recovered from COVID-19 (not recorded which). Sequencing used PBMCs or T cells enriched from blood (not recorded which). The chain recombines TRBV20-1 with TRBJ2-1; 8 nucleotides line up with TRBD2. The CDR3 spells CSASTGTRPLNEQFF. The CDR3 nucleotides are TGCAGTGCTAGTACCGGGACTAGGCCCCTCAATGAGCAGTTCTTC.